Each of the 10 T cell receptor beta chains below was sequenced from the same sample in a study of blood T cells in healthy people across ages. A second PCR, run for about 7 to 11 cycles, used a sample-barcoded 5' primer plus a J-beta primer mix. Each CDR3 protein is one row after TCRdb ran MiXCR on the 5' RACE reads. This sample has approximately 800,000 distinct CDR3 sequences, with under 80% found just once. Sequenced input: blood. Source of these receptors: a man in his thirties or forties in good health.

The rearrangement links TRBV7-9 to TRBJ2-1; D possibly corresponds to TRBD1 (5 bases). The J call could be wrong; TRBJ2-7 is a better fit for the DNA end. Germline CDR1 and CDR2: SEHNR and FQNEAQ (reference sequence). The CDR3 totals 15 residues. The CDR3 here is CASSRGAEAYFEQYF. The CDR3 region has the DNA TGTGCCAGCTCCCGTGGGGCCGAGGCCTACTTCGAGCAGTACTTC.

The V call is TRBV7-2, the J call TRBJ2-7; possibly TRBD1 for D (6 bases). Germline lookup yields CDR1 SGHTA and CDR2 FQGNSA. Trimming took 3 bases from V and 7 from J, leaving 16 bases between them. The CDR3 consists of 14 residues. In DNA, the CDR3 is TGTGCCAGCAGCTTCAGACAGGCCCCCGGGGAGCAGTACTTC. Its translation is CASSFRQAPGEQYF.

The chain uses TRBV29-1 and TRBJ2-3; D is possibly TRBD2 (7 bases). The V end lost 8 bases, the J end lost 2 bases, and 17 bases lay between the germline ends. This CDR3 has 14 amino acids. Germline V gene sequence: CDR1 SQVTM, CDR2 ANQGSEA. The CDR3 sequence is CSFAEGGPTDTQYF. For the CDR3, the DNA is TGCAGCTTCGCTGAGGGGGGGCCCACAGATACGCAGTATTTT.

V usage is TRBV28 and J usage is TRBJ2-4, with D possibly being TRBD2 (7 bases). The tail of the sequence fits TRBJ2-7 better, so the J call may be wrong. This CDR3 is 17 amino acids long. Germline V gene lookup returns CDR1 MDHEN and CDR2 SYDVKM. Written as DNA, the CDR3 is TGTGCCAGCAGTTTAGAGGGGGGGGCGGCAGGGGTCCACGAGCAGTACTTC. This sequence encodes CASSLEGGAAGVHEQYF.

This chain joins TRBV7-9 and TRBJ2-7, with no clear D. The length of the CDR3 is 15 residues. V lost 8 bases and J lost 3, with 20 bases in between. The germline CDR1 and CDR2 sequences are SEHNR and FQNEAQ (reference sequence). CDR3 DNA: TGTGCCAGCTCCTATTTAAGGGAAGAGGTCTACGAGCAGTACTTC. Translation gives CASSYLREEVYEQYF.

The sample holds a few counts of this clonotype. The CDR3 DNA follows: TGTGCCAGCACCGCAGGGTCCCTCCCAAACGAGCAGTACTTC. Protein: CASTAGSLPNEQYF. The chain uses TRBV7-9 and TRBJ2-4, with D tentatively TRBD1 (5 bases). The DNA end favors TRBJ2-7, so the J call may be wrong. The CDR3 is 14 residues long. Germline values: CDR1 SEHNR, CDR2 FQNEAQ (reference sequence).

There are a few counts of this clonotype. The chain uses TRBV6-5 and TRBJ2-5; TRBD2 is a possible D gene (6 bases). V lost 8 bases to trimming and J lost 2 bases, with 18 bases between them. The germline V gene encodes CDR1 MNHEY and CDR2 SVGAGI. The length of the CDR3 is 15 residues. The CDR3 sequence is CASRSLAGSQETQYF. The CDR3 DNA reads TGTGCCAGCCGCTCCCTCGCGGGGTCACAAGAGACCCAGTACTTC.

The chain combines TRBV20-1 with TRBJ1-2, with a weak D call TRBD1 (5 bases). Trimming removed 5 bases at V and 0 bases at J, with 10 bases between. The CDR3 extends over 13 amino acids. Germline assignment: CDR1 DFQATT and CDR2 SNEGSKA (reference sequence). The CDR3 region has the DNA TGCAGTGCTGGCGGACATTCTAACTATGGCTACACCTTC. Encoded protein: CSAGGHSNYGYTF.

The chain is built from TRBV28 and TRBJ1-5; D unclear. V was trimmed by 1 base and J by 2 bases, leaving 12 bases between them. The V gene's germline CDR1 is MDHEN and CDR2 SYDVKM. The CDR3 contains 16 residues. In DNA form, the CDR3 reads TGTGCCAGCAGTTTATCCCCTGGGGTCGGCAATCAGCCCCAGCATTTT. It specifies CASSLSPGVGNQPQHF. The full variable domain, rest sourced from reference TRBV28 and TRBJ1-5, is DVKVTQSSRYLVKRTGEKVFLECVQDMDHENMFWYRQDPGLGLRLIYFSYDVKMKEKGDIPEGYSVSREKKERFSLILESASTNQTSMYLCASSLSPGVGNQPQHFGDGTRLSIL.

The rearrangement links TRBV4-3 to TRBJ2-1; possible D gene TRBD2, 6 bases. Looked up from germline, CDR1 is LGHNA and CDR2 is YSLEER. The V gene lost 3 bases and the J gene lost 12 bases, with 21 bases spanning the gap. The CDR3 is 15 residues long. As DNA, the CDR3 is TGCGCCAGCAGCCAGGGGCGGGGCGCCACTGGTTGGCAGTTCTTC. It yields the protein CASSQGRGATGWQFF.